This T cell receptor beta chain was profiled in a study of blood T cell repertoires in COVID-19. In the original processing: Counts of nucleated cells, estimated from reference gene primer amplification, were obtained. Sequenced by immunoSEQ multiplex PCR; TCRdb stores in-frame clones only, minus some. Clonal size and the V and J genes are those of that table, whereas D and trimming came from the DNA. The sample contains some 330,000 clones, roughly 86% of which appear only once. Germline CDR1 and CDR2: LNHDA and SQIVND (reference sequence). V was clipped by 5 bases and J by 3 bases; unmatched bases: 5. The CDR3 contains 16 residues.

Sample: peripheral blood. This TCR derives from a woman in her 30s with COVID-19, enrolled during active disease. The rearrangement links TRBV19 to TRBJ2-3; 13 nucleotides align to TRBD2. CDR3 in DNA: TGTGCCAGTAGTCGATCGACTAGCGGGGGGACAGATACGCAGTATTTT. Translation gives CASSRSTSGGTDTQYF.